The 21 T cell receptor beta chains below come from one sample, sequenced in a study of T-cell memory formation after mild COVID-19. TCRdb ran MiXCR on the 5' RACE reads and lists one entry per CDR3 protein. The sample has 450,000 or so distinct CDR3 sequences; 20% to 25% are singletons. Material: PBMCs or a T cell subset sorted from them (not recorded which). These receptors all come from an adult woman who had mild COVID-19 (a few samples of this study predate the infection). Cell type and time point are not known.

This clonotype was detected only a few times. The chain links TRBV19 to TRBJ1-2, with D unclear. The CDR3 runs 16 residues. V was cut by 1 base and J by 2 bases, with 14 bases left in between. Germline assignment: CDR1 LNHDA and CDR2 SQIVND (reference sequence). Here the CDR3 DNA reads TGTGCCAGTAGTATAGGCGTTTCCCCTGGGAACTATGGCTACACCTTC. It encodes CASSIGVSPGNYGYTF.

V usage is TRBV10-3 and J usage is TRBJ2-1; TRBD2 matches 9 bases. J was trimmed by 5 bases and V by 8 bases; bases with no gene match: 7. The germline CDR1 and CDR2 sequences are ENHRY and SYGVKD. The CDR3 spans 14 residues. In DNA, the CDR3 is TGTGCCATCCGTCGGACTAGCGATAACAATGAGCAGTTCTTC. Amino acid sequence: CAIRRTSDNNEQFF.

This clonotype appeared a single time. The chain couples TRBV5-6 to TRBJ2-7; TRBD1 agrees at 9 bases. After removal of 2 bases from V and 3 bases from J, the junction contained 15 bases not matched to a gene. This CDR3 contains 18 residues. Germline CDR1 SGHDT, CDR2 YYEEEE. CDR3 in DNA: TGTGCCAGCAGCTTACCGAGACAGGGGGTATTACGGGTCTACGAGCAGTACTTC. Translating gives CASSLPRQGVLRVYEQYF.

V gene TRBV20-1 combines with J gene TRBJ2-1; 8 positions match TRBD2. The V gene end was trimmed by 7 bases and the J gene end by 8 bases; junction bases not matched to a gene: 7. The CDR3 contains 12 residues. The V gene's germline CDR1 is DFQATT and CDR2 SNEGSKA (reference sequence). CDR3 residues: CSVRGRYDEQFF. The DNA of the CDR3 is TGCAGTGTGCGCGGGAGGTACGATGAGCAGTTCTTC.

This chain uses TRBV4-1 with TRBJ2-6; D is unclear. The V gene's germline CDR1 is MGHRA and CDR2 YSYEKL. Trimming removed 1 base at V and 1 base at J, with 11 bases between. The CDR3 is made up of 17 amino acids. The CDR3 DNA follows: TGCGCCAGCAGCCAAGGAGCAGCAGTTTCTGGGGCCAACGTCCTGACTTTC. Protein sequence: CASSQGAAVSGANVLTF.

In this sample, this clonotype turned up a few times. The rearrangement uses TRBV7-6 and TRBJ2-1; no clear D. The CDR3 contains 16 residues. Deletions cut 1 base from V and 4 bases from J, with 14 bases between. Germline CDR1 reads SGHVS; CDR2 reads FNYEAQ. CDR3 sequence reads: CASSLGSGLYYNEQFF. The CDR3 DNA reads TGTGCCAGCAGCTTAGGTTCTGGTTTGTATTACAATGAGCAGTTCTTC.

This chain uses TRBV30 with TRBJ1-5, with D possibly being TRBD1 (5 bases). The CDR3 loop spans 15 amino acids. Trimming removed 2 bases from V and 3 bases from J, with 14 bases in between. Germline values: CDR1 GTSNPN, CDR2 SVGIG (reference sequence). The CDR3 bases are TGTGCCTGGAGTATCGGGACTTCCCTCAATCAGCCCCAGCATTTT. This gives the protein CAWSIGTSLNQPQHF.

This clonotype was counted a few times. The CDR3 loop is CASSLSGASGANVLTF. The CDR3, as DNA: TGCGCCAGCAGCTTATCGGGGGCCTCTGGGGCCAACGTCCTGACTTTC. This chain uses TRBV5-1 with TRBJ2-6, with D perhaps assigned TRBD1 or TRBD2 (6 bases each). This CDR3 has 16 amino acids. V was cut by 2 bases and J by 0 bases, with 9 bases left in between. Germline V lookup: CDR1 SGHRS, CDR2 YFSETQ.

CDR3 nucleotides: TGTGCCAGCAGCTCAAGACTGGGGGGCGGTTTGGAAAAACTGTTTTTT. Protein: CASSSRLGGGLEKLFF. The chain uses TRBV3-1 and TRBJ1-4; maybe TRBD1 (6 bases). Trimming removed 5 bases at V and 8 bases at J, with 21 bases between. CDR1 LGHDT and CDR2 YNNKEL come from the germline V gene (reference sequence). The CDR3 covers 16 residues.

The chain joins TRBV11-2 to TRBJ1-5; TRBD1 might be the D (6 bases). The germline gives CDR1 SGHAT, CDR2 FQNNGV. This CDR3 has 16 amino acids. Trimming left V 1 base short and J 6 bases short, with 16 bases between. Written as DNA, the CDR3 is TGTGCCAGCAGCTTAGGTTCAGGGGATGTACGTCAGCCCCAGCATTTT. As protein: CASSLGSGDVRQPQHF.

This chain links TRBV6-5 with TRBJ2-6, with D hard to call. The V and J ends lost 2 bases and 0 bases respectively, with 5 bases between them. The CDR3 has 15 residues. Germline V gene sequence: CDR1 MNHEY, CDR2 SVGAGI. The CDR3 loop reads CASSYGVSGANVLTF. CDR3 DNA: TGTGCCAGCAGTTACGGTGTCTCTGGGGCCAACGTCCTGACTTTC.

A few counts support this clonotype. This chain links TRBV6-2 or TRBV6-3 with TRBJ2-7; tentatively, D is TRBD2 (5 bases). Trimming took off 11 bases at V and 7 bases at J, with 21 bases between the two ends. This CDR3 contains 13 residues. From germline, CDR1 is MNHEY and CDR2 SVGEGT. The CDR3 coding sequence is TGTGCCTCAACATCGTACCGGGGTTGGGAGCAGTACTTC. It codes for CASTSYRGWEQYF.

The chain combines TRBV7-2 with TRBJ2-1; D might be TRBD1 (5 bases). Germline CDR1 is SGHTA and CDR2 is FQGNSA. V lost 8 bases and J lost 5, with 13 bases in between. The CDR3 consists of 13 residues. The CDR3 coding sequence is TGTGCCAGCGGGGCAAGCCGGGACAATGAGCAGTTCTTC. Its translation is CASGASRDNEQFF.

V and J are TRBV6-5 and TRBJ2-7, with 8 bases identical to TRBD1. The length of the CDR3 is 13 residues. Germline V CDR1 and CDR2: MNHEY, SVGAGI. Unmatched junction bases numbered 9, after V lost 5 bases and J lost 9 bases. The CDR3 region has the DNA TGTGCCAGCAGTCCCGGACAGGGACGGGGGCAGTACTTC. Amino acids: CASSPGQGRGQYF.

The V gene is TRBV20-1, the J gene TRBJ2-7; tentative D call: TRBD2 (5 bases). V was cut by 5 bases and J by 2 bases, with 16 bases left in between. CDR1 and CDR2 (germline): DFQATT, SNEGSKA (reference sequence). This CDR3 is 14 amino acids long. CDR3 region: CSAQGRQFPYEQYF. CDR3 sequence (DNA): TGCAGTGCTCAAGGGAGACAATTCCCCTACGAGCAGTACTTC.

The chain employs TRBV10-3 and TRBJ1-5, with D maybe TRBD1 (6 bases). The V gene lost 3 bases and the J gene lost 5 bases, with 8 bases spanning the gap. There are 13 residues in the CDR3. CDR1 is ENHRY, CDR2 SYGVKD, per germline. CDR3 coding DNA: TGTGCCATCAGTGACCAGGGGTATCAGCCCCAGCATTTT. It is translated as CAISDQGYQPQHF.

The chain links TRBV7-9 to TRBJ1-2; no definite D call. There are 12 residues in the CDR3. V lost 4 bases and J 8 bases, leaving 11 bases between the germline ends. In germline, CDR1 is SEHNR, CDR2 FQNEAQ (reference sequence). CDR3 residues: CASSSDGVGYTF. CDR3 coding DNA: TGTGCCAGCAGCTCGGACGGGGTAGGCTACACCTTC.

The rearrangement links TRBV4-1 to TRBJ2-1; 9 bases match TRBD1. After removal of 1 base from V and 5 bases from J, the junction contained 6 bases not matched to a gene. Germline loops: CDR1 MGHRA, CDR2 YSYEKL. This CDR3 comprises 16 residues. The CDR3 nucleotides are TGCGCCAGCAGCCAAGTTACAGGGGGCGGGGACAATGAGCAGTTCTTC. This codes for CASSQVTGGGDNEQFF.

Here the CDR3 reads CAISVGTSGFGYTF. The CDR3 DNA follows: TGTGCCATCAGTGTGGGGACCTCCGGTTTTGGCTACACCTTC. This rearrangement joins TRBV10-3 to TRBJ1-2; D might be TRBD1 (5 bases). V lost 4 bases and J 7 bases, leaving 16 bases between the germline ends. Germline-derived CDR1 and CDR2 are ENHRY and SYGVKD. This CDR3 contains 14 residues.

CDR3 DNA: TGCGCCAGCAGCTTCGGGGCCGGGCGAGGGGACACTGAAGCTTTCTTT. Encoded protein: CASSFGAGRGDTEAFF. The V gene is TRBV5-1, the J gene TRBJ1-1; D may be TRBD1 (5 bases). The V end was cut by 2 bases, the J end by 3 bases, with 17 bases between. The CDR3 sequence is 16 residues long. In germline, CDR1 is SGHRS, CDR2 YFSETQ. The full variable domain, in which reference TRBV5-1 and TRBJ1-1 provide the parts outside the CDR3, is KAGVTQTPRYLIKTRGQQVTLSCSPISGHRSVSWYQQTPGQGLQFLFEYFSETQRNKGNFPGRFSGRQFSNSRSEMNVSTLELGDSALYLCASSFGAGRGDTEAFFGQGTRLTVV.

This chain joins TRBV5-1 and TRBJ2-5; 10 positions agree with TRBD1. V gave up 3 bases and J gave up 1 base; unmatched junction bases: 3. The CDR3 sequence is 15 residues long. CDR1 SGHRS and CDR2 YFSETQ come from the germline V gene. CDR3 nucleotides: TGCGCCAGCAGCTCCGGGACAGGGGTCCAAGAGACCCAGTACTTC. As protein: CASSSGTGVQETQYF.